The clone carrying this T cell receptor (beta chain) was seen just once. The data originate from a study of blood T cell repertoires in COVID-19. The CDR3 covers 15 residues. The V gene lost 2 bases and the J gene lost 3 bases, with 10 bases spanning the gap. Germline CDR1 reads MNHEY; CDR2 reads SVGEGT. Produced via immunoSEQ multiplex PCR; TCRdb's table is partial and in-frame only. This sample has around 230,000 clones, with over 80% found just once. The clonotype comes from a man between 35 and 55 years old with acute or convalescent COVID-19. The sequencing input was peripheral blood. The chain carries TRBV6-2 or TRBV6-3 and TRBJ2-2; no reliable D call. CDR3 sequence: CASSYPSRYTGELFF. In nucleotides, the CDR3 is TGTGCCAGCAGTTACCCTAGTCGCTACACCGGGGAGCTGTTTTTT.